This TCR beta chain came from a study of T cells in Graves' hyperthyroidism and ophthalmopathy. The study's findings and limits: Expanded thyroid clonotypes (above 0.001) were mostly also found in blood.

RNA transcripts provided the source from which TCR beta CDR3 regions were amplified. RT-PCR in the first round (using the HTBI primer set) targeted the TCR CDR3. TCRdb re-called the multiplex PCR reads through MiXCR, storing one row per CDR3 protein. The table has about 380,000 distinct CDR3 sequences, approximately 14% seen once. Not enrolled were patients with uncontrolled infection, other autoimmune disease, pregnancy or lactation. On the basis of clinical symptoms, serum thyroxine and TRAb, thyroid ultrasound and orbital computed tomography, diagnoses were made. A roughly 10 ml volume of fresh peripheral blood provided the PBMCs. This clonotype was counted ten times or more. The target antigen is unknown. Sequenced: blood. The receptor was isolated from a woman aged 25 to 39 with Graves' ophthalmopathy.

The CDR3 sequence: CASSRGQGRHTGELFF. The CDR3 DNA is TGTGCCAGCAGCAGAGGACAGGGAAGACACACCGGGGAGCTGTTTTTT. V gene TRBV7-2 combines with J gene TRBJ2-2; 8 bases fit TRBD1. V shed 5 bases and J 3 bases; nucleotides not matched to a gene: 8. CDR3 length: 16 residues. From germline, CDR1 is SGHTA and CDR2 FQGNSA. Together with reference TRBV7-2 and TRBJ2-2, the CDR3 gives the full variable domain: GAGVSQSPSNKVTEKGKDVELRCDPISGHTALYWYRQSLGQGLEFLIYFQGNSAPDKSGLPSDRFSAERTGGSVSTLTIQRTQQEDSAVYLCASSRGQGRHTGELFFGEGSRLTVL.